The 3 T cell receptor beta chains given below trace back to one sample, sequenced in a study of graft-versus-host responses after intestinal transplantation. Which antigens these TCRs recognize remains unknown. Using immunoSEQ multiplex PCR, the repertoire was profiled, and TCRdb retains in-frame clones only, with some absent. This table holds approximately 85,000 clones, more than 85% found once. The sequences come from unstimulated CD8+ T cells sorted from spleen or lymph node cells, collected before transplant. The receptors shown here come from a human donor who was the organ donor for an intestinal transplant.

The rearrangement uses TRBV4-1 and TRBJ2-1; D gene unclear. V gave up 4 bases and J gave up 4 bases, with 8 bases separating them. This CDR3 contains 13 residues. Per the germline V gene, CDR1 is MGHRA and CDR2 is YSYEKL. The CDR3 loop reads CASSPQAYNEQFF. The CDR3 DNA is TGCGCCAGCAGCCCCCAAGCTTACAATGAGCAGTTCTTC.

CDR3 region: CASSKEGHYVGGSSGNTIYF. The CDR3 DNA is TGTGCCAGCAGCAAAGAAGGTCACTACGTCGGGGGCTCTTCTGGAAACACCATATATTTT. This chain links TRBV21-1 with TRBJ1-3. TRBV21-1 is tagged as a pseudogene. The length of the CDR3 is 20 residues.

This chain uses TRBV27 with TRBJ1-5, with 10 bases lining up with TRBD1. This CDR3 region has 16 residues. The J segment lost 5 bases and the V segment lost 5 bases, leaving 9 bases of the junction unmatched. In germline, CDR1 is MNHEY, CDR2 SMNVEV (reference sequence). The CDR3 nucleotides are TGTGCCAGCAGTACTACCCCGGGACAGGGGTATCAGCCCCAGCATTTT. Amino acids: CASSTTPGQGYQPQHF.